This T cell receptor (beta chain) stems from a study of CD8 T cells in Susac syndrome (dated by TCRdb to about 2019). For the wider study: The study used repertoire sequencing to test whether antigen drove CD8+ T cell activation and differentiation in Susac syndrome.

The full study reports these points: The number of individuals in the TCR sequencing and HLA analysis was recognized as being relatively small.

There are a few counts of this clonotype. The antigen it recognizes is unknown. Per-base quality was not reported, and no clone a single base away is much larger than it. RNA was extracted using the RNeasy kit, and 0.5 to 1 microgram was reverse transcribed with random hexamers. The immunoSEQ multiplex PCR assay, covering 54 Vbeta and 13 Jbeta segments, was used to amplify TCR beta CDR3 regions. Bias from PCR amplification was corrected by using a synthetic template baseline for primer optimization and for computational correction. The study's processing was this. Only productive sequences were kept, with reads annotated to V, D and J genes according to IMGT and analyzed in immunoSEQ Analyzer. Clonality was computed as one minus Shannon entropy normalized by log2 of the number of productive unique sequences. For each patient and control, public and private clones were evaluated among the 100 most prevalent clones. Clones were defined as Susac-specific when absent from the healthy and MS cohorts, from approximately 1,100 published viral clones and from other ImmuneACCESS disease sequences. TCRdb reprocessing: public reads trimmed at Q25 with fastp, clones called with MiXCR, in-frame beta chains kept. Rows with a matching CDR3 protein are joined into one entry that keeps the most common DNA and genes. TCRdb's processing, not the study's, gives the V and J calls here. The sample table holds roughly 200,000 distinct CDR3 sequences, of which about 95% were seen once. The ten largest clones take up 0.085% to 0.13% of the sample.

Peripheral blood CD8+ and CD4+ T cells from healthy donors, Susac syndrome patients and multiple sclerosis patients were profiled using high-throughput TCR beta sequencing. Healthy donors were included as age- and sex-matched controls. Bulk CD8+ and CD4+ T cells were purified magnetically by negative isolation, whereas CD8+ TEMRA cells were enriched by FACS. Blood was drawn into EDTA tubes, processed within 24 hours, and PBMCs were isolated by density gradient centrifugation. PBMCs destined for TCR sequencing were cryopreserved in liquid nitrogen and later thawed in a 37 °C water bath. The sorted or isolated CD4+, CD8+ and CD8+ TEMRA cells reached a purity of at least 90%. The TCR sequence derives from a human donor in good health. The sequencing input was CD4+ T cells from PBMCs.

Here the CDR3 is given as CASSRYNEQFF. At the DNA level, the sequence is TGTGCCAGCAGTCGTTACAATGAGCAGTTCTTC. The sequence links TRBV27 to TRBJ2-1; the D gene is unclear. The CDR3 runs 11 residues from the cysteine to the phenylalanine. The sequence is cut down to CDR3 DNA, 33 bases in frame from base 1. The germline V gene (reference sequence) gives CDR1 as MNHEY and CDR2 as SMNVEV. V is reduced by 5 bases and J by 4 bases, leaving a spacing of 3 bases between them.